Below, 23 T cell receptor beta chains from the same sample are listed, as sequenced in a study of cytomegalovirus exposure and HLA in healthy donors. Researchers ran the PCR with 60 Vbeta and 13 Jbeta primers. The repertoire was sequenced with immunoSEQ multiplex PCR; TCRdb's copy has only in-frame clones and lacks some. The sample gives about 83,000 clones, about four fifths of which show up once; approximately 1.9% is in the top ten. The sample consisted of PBMCs. These receptors all stem from a woman in her thirties in good health and CMV-seronegative.

The chain uses TRBV15 and TRBJ2-7; D is possibly TRBD1 (5 bases). The CDR3 spans 13 residues. Looked up from germline, CDR1 is LNHNV and CDR2 is YYDKDF (reference sequence). Trimming left V 5 bases short and J 10 bases short, with 18 bases between. CDR3 coding DNA: TGTGCCACCAGCGGCTCCGGACACGACCGCCAGTACTTC. Amino acids: CATSGSGHDRQYF.

The CDR3 nucleotides read TGTGCCAGCAGGACCCCTAGCGGGAGGGCAGATACGCAGTATTTT. Protein sequence: CASRTPSGRADTQYF. The rearrangement uses TRBV6-5 and TRBJ2-3, with 12 nucleotides matching TRBD2. Unmatched junction bases numbered 5, after V lost 6 bases and J lost 4 bases. Germline V gene lookup returns CDR1 MNHEY and CDR2 SVGAGI. This CDR3 is 15 amino acids long.

The chain carries TRBV7-8 and TRBJ1-1; D is uncertain. The CDR3 sequence is 16 residues long. Germline V gene sequence: CDR1 SGHVS, CDR2 FQNEAQ. Trimming took 4 bases from V and 0 from J, leaving 15 bases between them. The CDR3 is CASSWRLEGMNTEAFF. CDR3 bases: TGTGCCAGCAGCTGGCGGTTGGAGGGAATGAACACTGAAGCTTTCTTT. The whole variable domain, remainder taken from reference TRBV7-8 and TRBJ1-1, is GAGVSQSPRYKVAKRGQDVALRCDPISGHVSLFWYQQALGQGPEFLTYFQNEAQLDKSGLPSDRFFAERPEGSVSTLKIQRTQQEDSAVYLCASSWRLEGMNTEAFFGQGTRLTVV.

The chain employs TRBV4-2 and TRBJ2-1; the D gene is possibly TRBD2 (6 bases). Per the germline V gene, CDR1 is LGHNA and CDR2 is YNFKEQ. Trimming took 1 base from V and 7 from J, leaving 20 bases between them. The CDR3 loop spans 17 amino acids. Here the CDR3 reads CASSQAEVVSGENEQFF. Here the CDR3 DNA reads TGTGCCAGCAGCCAAGCTGAAGTGGTTAGCGGAGAAAATGAGCAGTTCTTC.

This clone was seen only a few times. The rearrangement uses TRBV6-4 and TRBJ2-7, with D maybe TRBD1 (5 bases). The germline V gene encodes CDR1 MRHNA and CDR2 SNTAGT. The length of the CDR3 is 11 residues. V lost 10 bases and J lost 5, with 12 bases in between. DNA of the CDR3: TGTGCCAACAGGTGGGCCAACGAGCAGTACTTC. The encoded protein is CANRWANEQYF.

The chain employs TRBV7-8 and TRBJ2-4, with 8 bases lining up with TRBD1. The V gene end was trimmed by 1 base and the J gene end by 6 bases; junction bases not matched to a gene: 14. The CDR3 runs to 18 residues. Germline CDR1 is SGHVS and CDR2 is FQNEAQ. CDR3 protein: CASSLGLAQGARGNIQYF. As DNA, the CDR3 is TGTGCCAGCAGCTTAGGATTGGCCCAGGGGGCTCGGGGAAACATTCAGTACTTC. Based on the CDR3 plus reference TRBV7-8 and TRBJ2-4, the full variable domain is GAGVSQSPRYKVAKRGQDVALRCDPISGHVSLFWYQQALGQGPEFLTYFQNEAQLDKSGLPSDRFFAERPEGSVSTLKIQRTQQEDSAVYLCASSLGLAQGARGNIQYFGAGTRLSVL.

The chain couples TRBV18 to TRBJ2-2; the match to TRBD1 covers 10 bases. Losses at the gene ends were 1 base for V and 6 bases for J; bases not matched to a gene: 8. In germline, CDR1 is KGHSH, CDR2 LQKENI. The CDR3 contains 17 residues. CDR3 sequence (DNA): TGTGCCAGCTCACCACTACCGGGACAGGGGATGGCCGGGGAGCTGTTTTTT. Amino acid sequence: CASSPLPGQGMAGELFF.

In this sample, this clone turned up once. The V call is TRBV4-1, the J call TRBJ1-2; no definite D call. The CDR3 is made up of 13 amino acids. Trimming took 4 bases from V and 4 from J, leaving 10 bases between them. Germline-derived CDR1 and CDR2 are MGHRA and YSYEKL. In nucleotides, the CDR3 is TGCGCCAGCAGCCCGACGGACTCCTATGGCTACACCTTC. Translated, it gives CASSPTDSYGYTF.

Of note for this clone: An end of the junction does not agree with germline; a read error may underlie this. This chain joins TRBV2 and TRBJ2-7; TRBD1 matches 9 bases. Germline V gene sequence: CDR1 SNHLY, CDR2 FYNNEI. The CDR3 is 11 amino acids. The CDR3 region is CASSVDRGANF. The CDR3 DNA follows: TGTGCCAGCAGTGTGGACAGGGGCGCGAACTTC.

The chain is built from TRBV4-1 and TRBJ1-5; D uncertain. The ends were cut back, 1 base at V and 5 bases at J, with 9 bases in the middle. The CDR3 has 14 residues. Looked up from germline, CDR1 is MGHRA and CDR2 is YSYEKL. In DNA form, the CDR3 reads TGCGCCAGCAGCCAAGTACTGCGGGATCAGCCCCAGCATTTT. The encoded protein is CASSQVLRDQPQHF.

The V call is TRBV5-5, the J call TRBJ2-1; possibly TRBD2 for D (5 bases). The CDR3 has 15 residues. Trimming cost V 4 bases and J 0 bases, with 11 bases left between them. The germline gives CDR1 SGHKS, CDR2 YYEKEE (reference sequence). CDR3 DNA: TGTGCCAGCAGCCCCCTACGGGGCTCCTACAATGAGCAGTTCTTC. Translating gives CASSPLRGSYNEQFF.

V and J are TRBV28 and TRBJ2-7; 10 bases map to TRBD2. Trimming cost V 3 bases and J 3 bases; bases outside gene matches: 5. The CDR3 extends over 15 amino acids. The germline gives CDR1 MDHEN, CDR2 SYDVKM. In nucleotides, the CDR3 is TGTGCCAGCAGTTTGTCTGGACTAGCGGTCTACGAGCAGTACTTC. It yields the protein CASSLSGLAVYEQYF.

This clone appeared once. The chain is built from TRBV10-3 and TRBJ1-3; the match to TRBD1 covers 7 bases. CDR3 size: 18 residues. The germline CDR1 and CDR2 sequences are ENHRY and SYGVKD. The V and J ends lost 6 bases and 1 base, in that order; junction bases with no gene match: 15. The CDR3 is CAISPRDRSKGSGNTIYF. CDR3 DNA: TGTGCCATCAGCCCCCGGGACAGAAGTAAAGGGTCTGGAAACACCATATATTTT.

This clone is a singleton in its sample. This chain connects TRBV25-1 to TRBJ2-5, with D possibly matching TRBD1 (5 bases). The DNA end is more similar to TRBJ2-7, so the J call may be wrong. The CDR3 consists of 13 residues. The germline CDR1 and CDR2 sequences are MGHDK and SYGVNS. CDR3 coding DNA: TGTGCCAGCAGTCATAGACAGAGCTACGAGCAGTACTTC. This translates into CASSHRQSYEQYF.

V and J are TRBV5-6 and TRBJ2-7; maybe TRBD2 (5 bases). The V gene lost 2 bases and the J gene lost 0 bases, with 15 bases spanning the gap. Germline V CDR1 and CDR2: SGHDT, YYEEEE. The CDR3 length is 16 residues. The CDR3 spells CASSLMTFRGSYEQYF. The CDR3, as DNA: TGTGCCAGCAGCTTAATGACGTTCCGGGGCTCCTACGAGCAGTACTTC. Using reference TRBV5-6 and TRBJ2-7 for the parts outside the CDR3, the full variable domain is DAGVTQSPTHLIKTRGQQVTLRCSPKSGHDTVSWYQQALGQGPQFIFQYYEEEERQRGNFPDRFSGHQFPNYSSELNVNALLLGDSALYLCASSLMTFRGSYEQYFGPGTRLTVT.

The J gene is TRBJ2-7, the V gene TRBV7-9, with 10 nucleotides matching TRBD2. The CDR3 has 19 residues. Germline lookup yields CDR1 SEHNR and CDR2 FQNEAQ (reference sequence). The ends lost 2 bases at V and 2 bases at J; junction bases unmatched: 15. CDR3 loop: CASSLYFGGAGGRTYEQYF. CDR3 nucleotides: TGTGCCAGCAGCTTATACTTCGGGGGAGCGGGAGGGCGGACCTACGAGCAGTACTTC. The full variable domain, with the rest looked up from reference TRBV7-9 and TRBJ2-7, is DTGVSQNPRHKITKRGQNVTFRCDPISEHNRLYWYRQTLGQGPEFLTYFQNEAQLEKSRLLSDRFSAERPKGSFSTLEIQRTEQGDSAMYLCASSLYFGGAGGRTYEQYFGPGTRLTVT.

The chain couples TRBV11-2 to TRBJ1-2; 10 bases are shared with TRBD1. This CDR3 is 16 amino acids long. V was pared by 6 bases and J by 2 bases, with 9 bases of the junction left unmatched. Per germline, CDR1 SGHAT and CDR2 FQNNGV. The CDR3 DNA is TGTGCCAGCAGACCCTACCGGGACAGGGGAAACTATGGCTACACCTTC. Protein product: CASRPYRDRGNYGYTF.

CDR3: CASSSTGSPYNEQFF. CDR3 nucleotide sequence: TGTGCCAGCAGTTCTACCGGGTCCCCCTACAATGAGCAGTTCTTC. The V and J genes are TRBV6-5 and TRBJ2-1; D is unclear. Germline-derived CDR1 and CDR2 are MNHEY and SVGAGI. V gave up 4 bases and J gave up 2 bases, with 12 bases separating them. The CDR3 totals 15 residues.

The chain has TRBV27 and TRBJ2-5, with 11 nucleotides matching TRBD2. The CDR3 length is 14 residues. V shed 5 bases and J 5 bases; nucleotides not matched to a gene: 4. Germline CDR1 MNHEY, CDR2 SMNVEV (reference sequence). The CDR3 reads CASSPGTSGETQYF. The DNA for the CDR3 is TGTGCCAGCAGTCCCGGGACTAGCGGCGAGACCCAGTACTTC.

CDR3 sequence reads: CASSYTGTSGRSPYEQYF. In nucleotides, the CDR3 is TGTGCCAGCAGTTATACCGGGACTAGCGGGAGATCCCCCTACGAGCAGTACTTC. The chain couples TRBV28 to TRBJ2-7; 14 bases are shared with TRBD2. V lost 4 bases and J lost 2; bases outside the gene matches: 10. In germline, CDR1 is MDHEN, CDR2 SYDVKM. The CDR3 spans 18 residues.

The genes are TRBV19 and TRBJ2-2; tentatively, D is TRBD2 (5 bases). CDR1 is LNHDA, CDR2 SQIVND, per germline (reference sequence). This CDR3 comprises 14 residues. Trimming left V 7 bases short and J 0 bases short, with 9 bases between. This CDR3 reads CASKRSANTGELFF. In DNA, the CDR3 is TGTGCCAGTAAGCGGAGCGCGAACACCGGGGAGCTGTTTTTT.

DNA of the CDR3: TGTGCCAGCAGCTTAGCCCCTAGCGGGGGGGGAGATACGCAGTATTTT. Residues: CASSLAPSGGGDTQYF. V usage is TRBV7-2 and J usage is TRBJ2-3, with 12 bases matching TRBD2. Germline CDR1 reads SGHTA; CDR2 reads FQGNSA. With 0 bases clipped from V and 5 bases from J, the junction kept 3 bases outside the gene matches. The CDR3 is 16 amino acids.

The chain is built from TRBV19 and TRBJ2-1; D remains ambiguous. Germline CDR1 is LNHDA and CDR2 is SQIVND (reference sequence). This CDR3 is 15 amino acids long. Trimming cost V 6 bases and J 2 bases, with 14 bases left between them. The CDR3 DNA sequence: TGTGCCAGTAGCCCCTTTTCGCAGACCTACAATGAGCAGTTCTTC. Amino acids: CASSPFSQTYNEQFF.